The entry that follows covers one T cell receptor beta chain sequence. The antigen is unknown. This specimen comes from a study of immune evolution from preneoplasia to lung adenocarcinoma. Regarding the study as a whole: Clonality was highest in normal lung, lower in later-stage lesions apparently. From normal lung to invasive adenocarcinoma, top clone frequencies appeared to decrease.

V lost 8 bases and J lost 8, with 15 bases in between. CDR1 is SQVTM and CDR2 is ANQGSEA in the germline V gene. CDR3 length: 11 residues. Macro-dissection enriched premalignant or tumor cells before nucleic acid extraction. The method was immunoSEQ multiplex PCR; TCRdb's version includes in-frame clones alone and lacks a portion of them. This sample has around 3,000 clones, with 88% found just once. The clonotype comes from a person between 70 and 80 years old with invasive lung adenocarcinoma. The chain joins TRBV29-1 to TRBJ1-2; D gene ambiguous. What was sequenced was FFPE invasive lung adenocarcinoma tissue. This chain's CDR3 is CSYITVDGYTF. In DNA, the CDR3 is TGCAGCTACATAACGGTAGACGGCTACACCTTC.